The rows below give T cell receptor beta chains drawn from one sample of a study of T cells in Graves' hyperthyroidism and ophthalmopathy. TCRdb recomputed calls from the multiplex PCR reads with MiXCR, one row per CDR3 protein. The sample lists about 480,000 distinct CDR3 sequences; approximately 25% were seen once. Sequences were obtained from blood. All receptors come from a woman aged 30 to 39 with Graves' ophthalmopathy. CDR3s include the opening cysteine and the closing phenylalanine or tryptophan. The D gene is left open where the match is weak. Size is stated for part of the rows, as once, few or many counts, or as a class when the clone is expanded.

size: many; D: .; J: TRBJ2-2; V: TRBV11-2; CDR3: CASSQRQVANTGELFF; DNA: TGTGCCAGCAGCCAACGACAGGTCGCGAACACCGGGGAGCTGTTTTTT
size: many; D: .; J: TRBJ1-1; V: TRBV6-1; CDR3: CASFQGNTEAFF; DNA: TGTGCCAGCTTCCAGGGGAACACTGAAGCTTTCTTT
size: many; D: TRBD1; J: TRBJ2-2; V: TRBV6-2/TRBV6-3; CDR3: CASTEDRVPTGELFF; DNA: TGTGCCAGCACCGAGGACAGGGTCCCCACCGGGGAGCTGTTTTTT
size: few; D: .; J: TRBJ2-5; V: TRBV14; CDR3: CASSLGPFGTQYF; DNA: TGTGCCAGCAGCCTGGGACCATTTGGGACCCAGTACTTC
size: .; D: .; J: TRBJ1-1; V: TRBV19; CDR3: CASSKTGIPEAFF; DNA: TGTGCCAGTAGTAAAACAGGGATTCCTGAAGCTTTCTTT
size: many; D: .; J: TRBJ1-3; V: TRBV6-5; CDR3: CASSYSTGTPQYF; DNA: TGTGCCAGCAGTTACTCGACCGGGACACCCCAATATTTT
size: many; D: .; J: TRBJ1-2; V: TRBV29-1; CDR3: CSVAGFYGYTF; DNA: TGCAGCGTTGCCGGGTTCTATGGCTACACCTTC
size: few; D: TRBD2; J: TRBJ2-5; V: TRBV7-2; CDR3: CASSLTSDTETQYF; DNA: TGTGCCAGCAGCTTGACTAGCGATACGGAGACCCAGTACTTC
size: few; D: .; J: TRBJ2-7; V: TRBV19; CDR3: CASSIDSRSYEQYF; DNA: TGTGCCAGTAGTATAGATTCCAGAAGTTACGAGCAGTACTTC
size: many; D: .; J: TRBJ2-5; V: TRBV6-5; CDR3: CASSYTDREVTQYF; DNA: TGTGCCAGCAGTTACACCGACAGGGAGGTGACCCAGTACTTC
size: .; D: .; J: TRBJ1-1; V: TRBV20-1; CDR3: CSASSVQEAFF; DNA: TGCAGTGCTTCGTCGGTACAGGAAGCTTTCTTT
size: many; D: TRBD1; J: TRBJ1-1; V: TRBV19; CDR3: CASTKNTGQGNEAFF; DNA: TGTGCCAGTACCAAAAATACAGGACAGGGTAATGAAGCTTTCTTT
size: few; D: TRBD1; J: TRBJ2-7; V: TRBV11-2; CDR3: CASSLDGQGAREQYF; DNA: TGTGCCAGCAGCTTAGACGGGCAGGGGGCGAGGGAGCAGTACTTC
size: many; D: .; J: TRBJ1-2; V: TRBV7-2; CDR3: CASSLAQGDGYTF; DNA: TGTGCCAGCAGCTTAGCGCAGGGAGACGGCTACACCTTC
size: many; D: TRBD1; J: TRBJ2-5; V: TRBV6-2/TRBV6-3; CDR3: CASSYSMLGTGGQGETQYF; DNA: TGTGCCAGCAGTTACTCGATGCTAGGGACAGGGGGTCAAGGGGAGACCCAGTACTTC
size: many; D: TRBD1; J: TRBJ1-2; V: TRBV4-2; CDR3: CASSQDRDGLGYTF; DNA: TGTGCCAGCAGCCAGGACAGGGACGGTCTTGGCTACACCTTC
size: .; D: .; J: TRBJ2-7; V: TRBV15; CDR3: CATSTGLLYEQYF; DNA: TGTGCCACCAGCACCGGGCTCCTCTACGAGCAGTACTTC
size: .; D: TRBD2; J: TRBJ2-4; V: TRBV5-5; CDR3: CASSQRLAGAKNIQYF; DNA: TGTGCCAGCAGCCAACGACTAGCTGGGGCCAAAAACATTCAGTACTTC
size: many; D: .; J: TRBJ2-5; V: TRBV27; CDR3: CASRGANQETQYF; DNA: TGTGCCAGCAGGGGGGCAAACCAAGAGACCCAGTACTTC
size: many; D: .; J: TRBJ1-1; V: TRBV5-1; CDR3: CASSFTGEGTEAFF; DNA: TGCGCCAGCAGCTTTACGGGGGAAGGGACTGAAGCTTTCTTT
size: few; D: TRBD2; J: TRBJ2-7; V: TRBV7-8; CDR3: CASSHTGTSGSWYEQYF; DNA: TGTGCCAGCAGCCATACCGGGACTAGCGGGAGTTGGTACGAGCAGTACTTC
size: many; D: .; J: TRBJ1-2; V: TRBV20-1; CDR3: CSARTTRDGYTF; DNA: TGCAGTGCTAGAACGACACGGGATGGCTACACCTTC
size: many; D: .; J: TRBJ1-2; V: TRBV5-1; CDR3: CASSLFLAGYTF; DNA: TGCGCCAGCAGCTTGTTCCTTGCGGGTTACACCTTC
size: many; D: .; J: TRBJ1-2; V: TRBV12-3/TRBV12-4; CDR3: CASSETKLRSGYTF; DNA: TGTGCCAGCAGTGAAACAAAACTGAGGTCTGGCTACACCTTC
size: many; D: TRBD1; J: TRBJ1-1; V: TRBV27; CDR3: CASSLLPQGGNTEAFF; DNA: TGTGCCAGCAGCCTCCTCCCACAGGGGGGGAACACTGAAGCTTTCTTT
size: .; D: .; J: TRBJ2-5; V: TRBV20-1; CDR3: CSAREGGPEETQYF; DNA: TGCAGTGCTAGAGAGGGGGGGCCCGAGGAGACCCAGTACTTC
size: once; D: TRBD1; J: TRBJ1-5; V: TRBV27; CDR3: CASSLRGDREGQPQHF; DNA: TGTGCCAGCAGTTTAAGGGGGGACAGAGAAGGGCAGCCCCAGCATTTT
size: .; D: TRBD1; J: TRBJ2-7; V: TRBV11-2; CDR3: CASSSRDSPCEQYF; DNA: TGTGCCAGCAGCTCCCGGGACAGTCCCTGCGAGCAGTACTTC
size: .; D: .; J: TRBJ2-7; V: TRBV28; CDR3: CASSLYEVDEQYF; DNA: TGTGCCAGCAGTTTATATGAGGTGGACGAGCAGTACTTC
size: few; D: .; J: TRBJ1-1; V: TRBV6-2/TRBV6-3; CDR3: CASRTRRITEAFF; DNA: TGTGCCAGCAGGACGCGGAGGATCACTGAAGCTTTCTTT
size: .; D: .; J: TRBJ1-2; V: TRBV12-3/TRBV12-4; CDR3: CASGRGNSYGYTF; DNA: TGTGCCAGCGGTCGAGGGAACAGCTATGGCTACACCTTC
size: few; D: .; J: TRBJ2-5; V: TRBV6-5; CDR3: CASSYDLGLGTQYF; DNA: TGTGCCAGCAGTTACGACTTAGGGTTGGGGACCCAGTACTTC
size: .; D: .; J: TRBJ2-7; V: TRBV2; CDR3: CASRPGSYEQYF; DNA: TGTGCCAGCAGGCCTGGGTCCTACGAGCAGTACTTC
size: .; D: .; J: TRBJ1-2; V: TRBV12-3/TRBV12-4; CDR3: CASSTAGANYGYTF; DNA: TGTGCCAGCAGCACCGCAGGAGCTAACTATGGCTACACCTTC
size: many; D: .; J: TRBJ1-3; V: TRBV6-1; CDR3: CASFGQTRRNTIYF; DNA: TGTGCCAGCTTTGGACAGACCAGAAGAAACACCATATATTTT
size: many; D: TRBD1; J: TRBJ1-5; V: TRBV6-2/TRBV6-3; CDR3: CASRPTGGSNQPQHF; DNA: TGTGCCAGCAGACCAACAGGGGGGAGCAATCAGCCCCAGCATTTT
size: few; D: .; J: TRBJ2-5; V: TRBV6-6; CDR3: CASSLSLQGSQETQYF; DNA: TGTGCCAGCAGTTTATCATTACAGGGTTCCCAAGAGACCCAGTACTTC